This TCR beta chain appears in the sequencing data of a study of Ad26.COV2.S vaccination and SARS-CoV-2 variants (dated by TCRdb to the early 2020s). At the level of the whole study: Donors in the vaccine arm were drawn from COV1001, a phase I-IIa trial of Ad26.COV2.S in healthy adults that was multicentre, randomized, double-blind and placebo-controlled. Trial participants were randomized into five groups of five, in which low-dose or high-dose Ad26.COV2.S was given once or twice, or placebo was given on both occasions. TCRbeta repertoire sequencing served as the tool for gauging how specific and how broad the SARS-CoV-2-reactive T cell receptors were following Ad26.COV2.S vaccination. Investigators remained blinded to trial group allocation during experiments and outcome assessment. Ad26.COV2.S was administered intramuscularly at a dose of 5x10^10 or 1x10^11 viral particles, either as one shot or as two shots given 56 days apart. A total of 32 samples were included in the TCR-sequenced set, comprising 19 Ad26.COV2.S vaccine recipients, 5 placebo recipients and 8 SARS-CoV-2 convalescent individuals.

What the research found in general, with its limitations: After vaccination, substantial breadth of spike-specific CD8+ and CD4+ T cell responses was reported. Comparing responses between vaccine doses or regimens was not something the study was powered to do. The authors noted that total T cell responses may have been underestimated by the TCR breadth and depth analyses. Comparable non-spike TCR breadth was observed between vaccine and placebo recipients, consistent with only spike being contained in the vaccine. Higher spike-specific TCR breadth was observed in Ad26.COV2.S recipients than in placebo recipients (P = 0.0014).

V and J are truncated by 1 base and 5 bases respectively, leaving an intervening sequence of 7 bases. The CDR3 starts with the cysteine, ends with the phenylalanine, and has 12 residues. Only the CDR3 region is kept as DNA, spanning 36 bases read in frame from base 1. According to the germline V gene, CDR1 reads SGHRS and CDR2 reads YFSETQ. TCRbeta CDR3 regions were sequenced with the immunoSEQ Assay. After extraction, genomic DNA underwent amplification by bias-controlled multiplex PCR, followed by high-throughput sequencing. As for the original processing: Collapsing and filtering of sequences were performed to quantify the absolute abundance of each unique TCRbeta CDR3 region. T cell fraction was estimated by normalizing TCRbeta template counts to usable DNA, with usable DNA measured through amplification of reference genes found in all nucleated cells. Repertoire TCRs were annotated as SARS-CoV-2-specific by exact matching of V gene, CDR3 amino acid sequence and J gene to a known reactive TCR set. MIRA supplied the reference SARS-CoV-2 TCR set, which was filtered for enrichment in COVID-19-positive ImmuneCODE repertoires so that public or cross-reactive TCRs were removed. Using the MIRA antigens, annotated TCRs were further analysed by specific ORF or by position within an ORF. Breadth was defined as annotated unique rearrangements over total unique productive rearrangements; depth was the summed frequency of those rearrangements. TCR breadth was compared between groups using two-sided Wilcoxon rank-sum tests. In TCRdb, the immuneACCESS table is reduced to in-frame sequences with V and J assigned. These tables do not hold every clone; where another copy was compared, an unresolved V gene accounts for under half, and the others remain unexplained. V and J calls plus clone size are reproduced from that table; the DNA served to infer D and trimming. The sample table lists 430,000 or so clones, roughly nine tenths of them with a count of one. The ten largest clones take up about 2.4% of the sample.

What the treatment or condition label conveys for this sample: some 20 received Ad26.COV2.S at low or high dose, single or two shots; 5 received placebo; per-sample allocation not given. Repertoires of vaccine and placebo recipients were sequenced from samples collected on day 63 after the first injection. Between 29 July and 7 August 2020, Cohort 1b enrolled approximately 26 adults aged 18-55 years at one site in Boston, USA. Ad26.COV2.S consisted of a replication-incompetent adenovirus type 26 vector by which a prefusion-stabilized SARS-CoV-2 spike protein from the original Wuhan strain was expressed. Regarding this clone: What antigen it recognizes has not been identified. Per-nucleotide qualities are absent, and no much larger clonotype sits a single base away.

This receptor was identified in a person aged 18 to 59 who received the Ad26.COV2.S COVID-19 vaccine or a placebo. The sequence is built from TRBV5-1 and TRBJ2-7; the D gene assignment is ambiguous. The source material was peripheral blood, sampled in a trial of Ad26.COV2.S vaccine versus placebo. The DNA reads as follows: TGCGCCAGCAGCTTGTTAGACCACGAGCAGTACTTC. It is translated as CASSLLDHEQYF. The CDR3, completed at both ends by the reference TRBV5-1 and TRBJ2-7 genes, gives the full variable domain KAGVTQTPRYLIKTRGQQVTLSCSPISGHRSVSWYQQTPGQGLQFLFEYFSETQRNKGNFPGRFSGRQFSNSRSEMNVSTLELGDSALYLCASSLLDHEQYFGPGTRLTVT.